These 27 T cell receptor beta chains share one sample of origin, sequenced in a study of PD-1 blockade in classical Hodgkin lymphoma. The data were produced by immunoSEQ multiplex PCR, yet TCRdb's version contains in-frame clones alone and is incomplete. The sample lists tens of thousands of clones; over 75% were seen once. The time point was: cycle 4 day 1 (C4D1), after 5 to 7 weeks of nivolumab. Every patient had relapsed following autologous stem cell transplantation, and cohorts differed in brentuximab vedotin exposure. The sequencing used peripheral blood mononuclear cells (PBMCs), collected before the fourth cycle of nivolumab. Receptors were obtained from a human donor with classical Hodgkin lymphoma.

The chain employs TRBV15 and TRBJ2-2, with TRBD2 as a possible D gene (5 bases). CDR3 size: 14 residues. The V end lost 2 bases, the J end lost 4 bases, and 8 bases lay between the germline ends. Germline-derived CDR1 and CDR2 are LNHNV and YYDKDF (reference sequence). The CDR3: CATSRLGSTGELFF. The CDR3 bases are TGTGCCACCAGCAGATTAGGGAGCACCGGGGAGCTGTTTTTT.

The chain joins TRBV30 to TRBJ2-7; 9 bases line up with TRBD1. The J call may be in error: the DNA end matches TRBJ2-1 better. Germline assignment: CDR1 GTSNPN and CDR2 SVGIG (reference sequence). This CDR3 has 14 residues. In DNA, the CDR3 is TGTGCCTGGTCGACAGGGGGTCTCTGGAATGAGCAGTTCTTC. Its protein product is CAWSTGGLWNEQFF.

The chain is built from TRBV7-2 and TRBJ2-5; TRBD2 matches 12 bases. Trimming took 5 bases from V and 3 from J; bases not matched to a gene: 7. Germline V gene data show CDR1 as SGHTA and CDR2 as FQGNSA. This CDR3 is built from 16 residues. CDR3 coding DNA: TGTGCCAGCAGCCCAACTAGCGGGAGGCTTAAAGAGACCCAGTACTTC. Its protein product is CASSPTSGRLKETQYF.

This chain joins TRBV21-1 and TRBJ2-4; the D call in the table, TRBD1, was not verified against the DNA. TRBV21-1 is tagged as a pseudogene. The length of the CDR3 is 13 residues. The CDR3 coding sequence is TGTGCCAGCAGCAAAGTCGTGTGGCACATTCAGTACTTC. Its protein is CASSKVVWHIQYF.

As DNA, the CDR3 is TGTGCCAGCAGATCCAGGGGCGCTAACACCGGGGAGCTGTTTTTT. This codes for CASRSRGANTGELFF. The chain has TRBV6-1 and TRBJ2-2, with TRBD1 as a possible D gene (6 bases). From germline, CDR1 is MNHNS and CDR2 SASEGT. With 6 bases removed from V and 2 bases from J, the gap between germline ends came to 13 bases. The CDR3 has 15 residues.

The chain couples TRBV2 to TRBJ1-1; D is ambiguous. CDR1 is SNHLY, CDR2 FYNNEI, per germline. With 4 bases removed from V and 0 bases from J, the gap between germline ends came to 18 bases. CDR3 length: 17 residues. In DNA form, the CDR3 reads TGTGCCAGCAGTGCCTACCCAGGAGACGTGTTGAACACTGAAGCTTTCTTT. Its translation is CASSAYPGDVLNTEAFF.

V is TRBV30 and J is TRBJ1-6, with D unresolved. Per germline, CDR1 GTSNPN and CDR2 SVGIG (reference sequence). Trimming pared 1 base from V and 8 bases from J, leaving 9 bases between. CDR3 size: 13 residues. In DNA, the CDR3 is TGTGCCTGGAGTGATTCGGAGTATTCACCCCTCCACTTT. It yields the protein CAWSDSEYSPLHF.

The chain is built from TRBV7-9 and TRBJ1-5, with D unclear. In germline, CDR1 is SEHNR, CDR2 FQNEAQ (reference sequence). V was clipped by 1 base and J by 7 bases, with 5 bases between them. CDR3 length: 12 residues. The CDR3: CASSLERQPQHF. CDR3 coding DNA: TGTGCCAGCAGCTTAGAACGCCAGCCCCAGCATTTT.

J is TRBJ2-7 and V is TRBV6-1; D might be TRBD2 (6 bases). The V end lost 11 bases, the J end lost 4 bases, and 21 bases lay between the germline ends. The germline V gene has CDR1 MNHNS and CDR2 SASEGT. The CDR3 sequence is 14 residues long. The CDR3 is CAGGRGLGIYEQYF. Here the CDR3 DNA reads TGTGCCGGAGGGCGAGGCCTCGGGATTTACGAGCAGTACTTC.

J is TRBJ1-5 and V is TRBV28, with D unresolved. Germline lookup yields CDR1 MDHEN and CDR2 SYDVKM. CDR3 length equals 14 residues. The ends were cut back, 2 bases at V and 9 bases at J, with 14 bases in the middle. CDR3 amino acids: CASSLLVPRGPQHF. CDR3 bases: TGTGCCAGCAGTTTACTCGTACCCCGTGGGCCCCAGCATTTT.

In this sample, this clone turned up a few times. The gene calls are TRBV9 and TRBJ1-4, with D possibly matching TRBD1 (6 bases). Trimming cost V 0 bases and J 8 bases, with 8 bases left between them. The CDR3 runs 13 residues. The germline CDR1 and CDR2 sequences are SGDLS and YYNGEE. The CDR3 loop reads CASSVGQGEKLFF. CDR3 in DNA: TGTGCCAGCAGCGTAGGGCAGGGGGAAAAACTGTTTTTT. Full variable domain (rest looked up from reference TRBV9 and TRBJ1-4): DSGVTQTPKHLITATGQRVTLRCSPRSGDLSVYWYQQSLDQGLQFLIQYYNGEERAKGNILERFSAQQFPDLHSELNLSSLELGDSALYFCASSVGQGEKLFFGSGTQLSVL.

This clone was detected only once. The rearrangement links TRBV2 to TRBJ2-7; D not resolved. This CDR3 contains 13 residues. V gave up 3 bases and J gave up 2 bases, with 8 bases separating them. CDR1 is SNHLY and CDR2 is FYNNEI in the germline V gene. Written as DNA, the CDR3 is TGTGCCAGCAGTGACCGATTGCCCTACGAGCAGTACTTC. It codes for CASSDRLPYEQYF.

The chain has TRBV28 and TRBJ1-1, with D unresolved. Germline V CDR1 and CDR2: MDHEN, SYDVKM. V was cut by 3 bases and J by 7 bases, with 18 bases left in between. The CDR3 runs to 15 residues. CDR3 bases: TGTGCCAGCAGTTTTGGGTCAGGTCACACACTTGAAGCTTTCTTT. Its protein product is CASSFGSGHTLEAFF. The full variable domain, with the rest looked up from reference TRBV28 and TRBJ1-1, is DVKVTQSSRYLVKRTGEKVFLECVQDMDHENMFWYRQDPGLGLRLIYFSYDVKMKEKGDIPEGYSVSREKKERFSLILESASTNQTSMYLCASSFGSGHTLEAFFGQGTRLTVV.

V gene TRBV30 combines with J gene TRBJ2-3; 7 bases align to TRBD1. This CDR3 contains 13 residues. CDR1 is GTSNPN and CDR2 is SVGIG in the germline V gene (reference sequence). The V and J ends lost 4 bases and 0 bases, in that order; junction bases with no gene match: 1. The CDR3 region is CAWTTGSTDTQYF. In DNA, the CDR3 is TGTGCCTGGACGACAGGGAGCACAGATACGCAGTATTTT.

V gene TRBV14 combines with J gene TRBJ2-5, with TRBD2 matching over 7 bases. Trimming removed 1 base from V and 4 bases from J; junction bases left unmatched: 3. Germline CDR1 reads SGHDN; CDR2 reads FVKESK. CDR3 length: 14 amino acids. DNA for the CDR3: TGTGCCAGCAGCCAAGCTAGCGGACGAGAGACCCAGTACTTC. The encoded protein is CASSQASGRETQYF.

The CDR3, as DNA: TGTGCCAGCAGGGGAGGAGTTGGACAGCCCCAGCATTTT. This translates into CASRGGVGQPQHF. V is TRBV6-6 and J is TRBJ1-5; the D is unclear. CDR3 length: 13 amino acids. V gave up 6 bases and J gave up 7 bases, with 13 bases separating them. The germline V gene encodes CDR1 MNHNY and CDR2 SVGAGI (reference sequence).

This clone appeared a single time. The chain employs TRBV10-3 and TRBJ2-3; D possibly corresponds to TRBD1 (5 bases). From germline, CDR1 is ENHRY and CDR2 SYGVKD. Trimming left V 7 bases short and J 0 bases short, with 11 bases between. The CDR3 contains 14 residues. CDR3 sequence reads: CAIKGAESTDTQYF. The CDR3 region has the DNA TGTGCCATCAAAGGGGCTGAAAGCACAGATACGCAGTATTTT.

This chain joins TRBV10-3 and TRBJ1-6; perhaps TRBD1 as D (6 bases). The germline CDR1 and CDR2 sequences are ENHRY and SYGVKD. There are 14 residues in the CDR3. V shed 5 bases and J shed 7 bases, with 12 bases lying between them. As DNA, the CDR3 is TGTGCCATCAGTATTGACAGGCGGAATTCACCCCTCCACTTT. Translated, it gives CAISIDRRNSPLHF.

The genes are TRBV18 and TRBJ1-5, with TRBD1 as a possible D gene (5 bases). Germline lookup yields CDR1 KGHSH and CDR2 LQKENI. The CDR3 contains 14 residues. Trimming took 3 bases from V and 4 from J, leaving 10 bases between them. For the CDR3, the DNA is TGTGCCAGCTCACCGGACGGGGGAAATCAGCCCCAGCATTTT. Its protein is CASSPDGGNQPQHF.

The J gene is TRBJ1-5, the V gene TRBV27, with a weak D call TRBD1 (6 bases). V gave up 3 bases and J gave up 0 bases, with 15 bases separating them. Germline loops: CDR1 MNHEY, CDR2 SMNVEV (reference sequence). This CDR3 is built from 17 residues. In nucleotides, the CDR3 is TGTGCCAGCAGTTTTACAGGGTCCCCCTATAGCAATCAGCCCCAGCATTTT. This sequence encodes CASSFTGSPYSNQPQHF.

The V gene is TRBV5-1, the J gene TRBJ1-4, with D possibly being TRBD1 (6 bases). Trimming cost V 4 bases and J 2 bases, with 15 bases left between them. The CDR3 covers 16 residues. The germline CDR1 and CDR2 sequences are SGHRS and YFSETQ. CDR3 amino acids: CASSPRVGGTNEKLFF. CDR3 bases: TGCGCCAGCAGCCCGCGGGTCGGGGGCACTAATGAAAAACTGTTTTTT. Based on the CDR3 plus reference TRBV5-1 and TRBJ1-4, the full variable domain is KAGVTQTPRYLIKTRGQQVTLSCSPISGHRSVSWYQQTPGQGLQFLFEYFSETQRNKGNFPGRFSGRQFSNSRSEMNVSTLELGDSALYLCASSPRVGGTNEKLFFGSGTQLSVL.

The V call is TRBV28, the J call TRBJ1-2, with a possible D match to TRBD1 (6 bases). Germline values: CDR1 MDHEN, CDR2 SYDVKM. V gave up 7 bases and J gave up 3 bases, with 12 bases separating them. This CDR3 spans 13 amino acids. CDR3 DNA sequence: TGTGCCAGCACCCAAGGGGGTGACTATGGCTACACCTTC. It is translated as CASTQGGDYGYTF.

The chain has TRBV7-2 and TRBJ1-1; no clear D gene. Trimming stripped 5 bases from V and 1 base from J, with 8 bases between. The length of the CDR3 is 13 residues. Germline V lookup: CDR1 SGHTA, CDR2 FQGNSA. CDR3 in DNA: TGTGCCAGCAGCACTATACAGAACACTGAAGCTTTCTTT. Its protein is CASSTIQNTEAFF.

The chain uses TRBV7-9 and TRBJ2-7; D is unresolved. Germline V gene data show CDR1 as SEHNR and CDR2 as FQNEAQ (reference sequence). Trimming stripped 5 bases from V and 7 bases from J, with 15 bases between. The CDR3 runs to 13 residues. The CDR3 sequence is CASSTMALGEQYF. CDR3 bases: TGTGCCAGCAGCACTATGGCCTTGGGAGAGCAGTACTTC.

The chain employs TRBV4-3 and TRBJ2-1; 10 positions agree with TRBD2. Germline assignment: CDR1 LGHNA and CDR2 YSLEER. Trimming removed 1 base from V and 9 bases from J; junction bases left unmatched: 15. The CDR3 has 18 residues. The CDR3 coding sequence is TGCGCCAGCAGCCAAGGGACTAGCGGACAAACTTTACGGGGTGAGCAGTTCTTC. Translated: CASSQGTSGQTLRGEQFF.

V is TRBV15 and J is TRBJ1-2; 7 nucleotides line up with TRBD1. The CDR3 has 12 amino acids. The ends lost 4 bases at V and 7 bases at J; junction bases unmatched: 3. CDR1 and CDR2 from the germline V gene are LNHNV and YYDKDF (reference sequence). CDR3 in DNA: TGTGCCACCAGCATCGACAGGGCTGGCTACACCTTC. The encoded protein is CATSIDRAGYTF.

The CDR3 region is CSVAAGGADYGYTF. The CDR3 DNA reads TGCAGCGTTGCTGCAGGGGGCGCCGACTATGGCTACACCTTC. The gene calls are TRBV29-1 and TRBJ1-2; 8 bases fit TRBD1. Unmatched junction bases numbered 7, after V lost 4 bases and J lost 3 bases. Germline V CDR1 and CDR2: SQVTM, ANQGSEA. The CDR3 spans 14 residues.